The 22 T cell receptor beta chains given below trace back to one sample, sequenced in a study of blood T cell repertoires in COVID-19. Using immunoSEQ multiplex PCR, the repertoire was profiled, and TCRdb retains in-frame clones only, with some absent. The profile shows tens of thousands of clones, approximately 88% of them singletons. Source material: peripheral blood. The source of these receptors is a woman between 50 and 59 years old with acute or convalescent COVID-19.

The V and J genes are TRBV30 and TRBJ2-7; D is perhaps TRBD1 (5 bases). CDR1 and CDR2 from the germline V gene are GTSNPN and SVGIG (reference sequence). V was pared by 3 bases and J by 3 bases, with 6 bases between. CDR3 length equals 11 residues. The chain's CDR3 is CAWRQGYEQYF. The CDR3 DNA follows: TGTGCCTGGAGGCAGGGCTACGAGCAGTACTTC.

The chain combines TRBV27 with TRBJ1-6; D may be TRBD1 (6 bases). Trimming cost V 5 bases and J 14 bases, with 19 bases left between them. The CDR3 has 14 amino acids. Germline V CDR1 and CDR2: MNHEY, SMNVEV (reference sequence). The CDR3, as DNA: TGTGCCAGCAGTCCCCGGACAGACTCGCCCACCCTCCACTTT. It encodes CASSPRTDSPTLHF.

The chain joins TRBV7-2 to TRBJ1-2; D is uncertain. V lost 3 bases to trimming and J lost 7 bases, with 12 bases between them. The CDR3 sequence is 13 residues long. Per germline, CDR1 SGHTA and CDR2 FQGNSA. Written as DNA, the CDR3 is TGTGCCAGCAGCTTTGAGGGAACCGGTGGCTACACCTTC. It specifies CASSFEGTGGYTF.

As regards this clone: One end of the junction varies from germline; a read error may be responsible. The chain uses TRBV27 and TRBJ2-5; TRBD1 might be the D (5 bases). CDR3 size: 14 residues. The V gene's germline CDR1 is MNHEY and CDR2 SMNVEV (reference sequence). For the CDR3, the DNA is TGTGCCGGCAGTTCGGACAATCCCGAAGAGACCCAGTACTTC. Amino acids: CAGSSDNPEETQYF.

The chain couples TRBV29-1 to TRBJ2-3, with 7 bases matching TRBD1. Germline assignment: CDR1 SQVTM and CDR2 ANQGSEA. With V trimmed by 8 bases and J by 0 bases, 8 bases remained unmatched. CDR3 length equals 14 residues. The CDR3 nucleotides are TGCAGCTCTCTCCCGGGACAGAGCACAGATACGCAGTATTTT. As protein: CSSLPGQSTDTQYF.

This clone came up once. The chain combines TRBV6-1 with TRBJ2-1; 8 bases map to TRBD1. This CDR3 is 15 amino acids long. Looked up from germline, CDR1 is MNHNS and CDR2 is SASEGT. The V segment lost 3 bases and the J segment 4 bases; nucleotides outside the gene matches: 5. The CDR3 DNA is TGTGCCAGCAGTGACCGGACAGGGCTGTACAATGAGCAGTTCTTC. It yields the protein CASSDRTGLYNEQFF.

The CDR3 DNA reads TGTGCCAGTAGTCAGTTACCTGATTACGTGAACACTGAAGCTTTCTTT. Translated: CASSQLPDYVNTEAFF. The genes are TRBV19 and TRBJ1-1; D is uncertain. The germline CDR1 and CDR2 sequences are LNHDA and SQIVND (reference sequence). The CDR3 length is 16 residues. Trimming left V 5 bases short and J 0 bases short, with 16 bases between. Together with reference TRBV19 and TRBJ1-1, the CDR3 gives the full variable domain: DGGITQSPKYLFRKEGQNVTLSCEQNLNHDAMYWYRQDPGQGLRLIYYSQIVNDFQKGDIAEGYSVSREKKESFPLTVTSAQKNPTAFYLCASSQLPDYVNTEAFFGQGTRLTVV.

V usage is TRBV7-9 and J usage is TRBJ1-6; D gene uncertain. The V gene's germline CDR1 is SEHNR and CDR2 FQNEAQ (reference sequence). The CDR3 consists of 13 residues. Trimming took 8 bases from V and 10 from J, leaving 15 bases between them. In DNA, the CDR3 is TGTGCCAGCTCAGGCGGTGCGGGATCACCCCTCCACTTT. Its protein product is CASSGGAGSPLHF.

The rearrangement uses TRBV6-2 or TRBV6-3 and TRBJ2-2, with 10 bases aligning to TRBD2. This CDR3 has 18 amino acids. CDR1 and CDR2 from the germline V gene are MNHEY and SVGEGT. After removal of 0 bases from V and 2 bases from J, the junction contained 6 bases not matched to a gene. The CDR3 protein is CASSYSRLAGVNTGELFF. DNA of the CDR3: TGTGCCAGCAGTTACTCTCGGCTAGCGGGAGTTAACACCGGGGAGCTGTTTTTT.

This chain connects TRBV7-2 to TRBJ2-4; 9 positions match TRBD1. This CDR3 contains 13 residues. CDR1 SGHTA and CDR2 FQGNSA come from the germline V gene. V lost 6 bases to trimming and J lost 6 bases; unmatched junction nucleotides: 3. CDR3 sequence: CASSPDRGNIQYF. Here the CDR3 DNA reads TGTGCCAGCAGTCCGGACAGGGGAAACATTCAGTACTTC.

This rearrangement joins TRBV2 to TRBJ1-5; a possible D gene is TRBD1 (5 bases). This CDR3 has 14 residues. The V gene lost 7 bases and the J gene lost 4 bases, with 14 bases spanning the gap. CDR1 is SNHLY, CDR2 FYNNEI, per germline. CDR3 protein: CASIDQGLNQPQHF. For the CDR3, the DNA is TGTGCCAGCATAGACCAGGGTCTTAATCAGCCCCAGCATTTT.

The chain couples TRBV2 to TRBJ2-5; weak D call: TRBD2 (5 bases). The V end was cut by 4 bases, the J end by 5 bases, with 11 bases between. CDR1 is SNHLY and CDR2 is FYNNEI in the germline V gene. There are 13 residues in the CDR3. As DNA, the CDR3 is TGTGCCAGCAGTGCGGGGAACTGGGAGACCCAGTACTTC. It is translated as CASSAGNWETQYF.

The chain recombines TRBV7-2 with TRBJ1-2; D gene uncertain. V dropped 4 bases and J dropped 7 bases, with 13 bases sitting between them. The CDR3 covers 13 residues. Per germline, CDR1 SGHTA and CDR2 FQGNSA. CDR3 DNA sequence: TGTGCCAGCAGCTCCATGGGAGAGGGTGGCTACACCTTC. Encoded protein: CASSSMGEGGYTF.

This rearrangement joins TRBV6-5 to TRBJ1-5; 8 bases are shared with TRBD1. CDR1 is MNHEY and CDR2 is SVGAGI in the germline V gene. The CDR3 sequence is 14 residues long. J lost 7 bases, V lost 6 bases, and 8 bases had no gene match. The CDR3 nucleotides are TGTGCCAGCAGCAAGGGACAGGCGTCGCAGCCCCAGCATTTT. It is translated as CASSKGQASQPQHF.

V and J are TRBV6-5 and TRBJ2-7; D not resolved. Germline lookup yields CDR1 MNHEY and CDR2 SVGAGI. The CDR3 runs 13 residues. The V end was cut by 3 bases, the J end by 13 bases, with 19 bases between. CDR3 coding DNA: TGTGCCAGCAGTTATGACCGAGGTCGGTTGGTTTACTTC. It encodes CASSYDRGRLVYF.

The chain couples TRBV28 to TRBJ1-5; D is unresolved. The germline CDR1 and CDR2 sequences are MDHEN and SYDVKM. Between the trimmed V and J ends, which lost 1 base and 3 bases, there was a span of 16 bases. The length of the CDR3 is 17 residues. CDR3: CASSLSVPDGDNQPQHF. DNA for the CDR3: TGTGCCAGCAGTTTATCGGTCCCCGACGGAGACAATCAGCCCCAGCATTTT.

This clone showed up just once. This rearrangement joins TRBV2 to TRBJ1-1, with D possibly TRBD1 on 5 matching bases. CDR1 SNHLY and CDR2 FYNNEI come from the germline V gene. Trimming pared 1 base from V and 7 bases from J, leaving 10 bases between. This CDR3 region has 13 residues. The CDR3 bases are TGTGCCAGCAGTGAAGGGAGGGGAAATGAAGCTTTCTTT. Amino acids: CASSEGRGNEAFF.

The J gene is TRBJ2-2, the V gene TRBV13; 8 bases agree with TRBD1. CDR3 length: 16 residues. CDR1 and CDR2 from the germline V gene are PRHDT and FYEKMQ (reference sequence). The J segment lost 0 bases and the V segment lost 6 bases, leaving 6 bases of the junction unmatched. DNA for the CDR3: TGTGCCAGCAGAGGGGCGGGACAGGCGAACACCGGGGAGCTGTTTTTT. Residues: CASRGAGQANTGELFF.

The chain uses TRBV4-1 and TRBJ1-1; D is possibly TRBD1 (5 bases). There are 14 residues in the CDR3. From germline, CDR1 is MGHRA and CDR2 YSYEKL. Trimming removed 1 base from V and 0 bases from J, with 6 bases in between. CDR3 nucleotides: TGCGCCAGCAGCCAAGGACAGATGAACACTGAAGCTTTCTTT. It codes for CASSQGQMNTEAFF.

The V gene is TRBV6-5, the J gene TRBJ2-7; 9 nucleotides agree with TRBD1. The CDR3 consists of 15 residues. CDR1 and CDR2 from the germline V gene are MNHEY and SVGAGI. V shed 4 bases, J shed 3 bases, and the junction held 7 bases outside the gene matches. The CDR3 loop is CASSWAEGQGYEQYF. CDR3 coding DNA: TGTGCCAGCAGTTGGGCAGAGGGACAGGGCTACGAGCAGTACTTC.

The V gene is TRBV3-1 (or the pseudogene TRBV3-2), the J gene TRBJ2-5; no firm D call. From germline, CDR1 is LGHDT and CDR2 YNNKEL (reference sequence). The CDR3 is 15 amino acids. V was trimmed by 4 bases and J by 5 bases, leaving 17 bases between them. The CDR3 nucleotides read TGTGCCAGCAGCCCAGACCCGGCCTCTAGGGAGACCCAGTACTTC. It translates to CASSPDPASRETQYF.

The chain links TRBV6-5 to TRBJ1-6; possible D gene TRBD1, 6 bases. Germline V gene lookup returns CDR1 MNHEY and CDR2 SVGAGI. Trimming stripped 0 bases from V and 6 bases from J, with 12 bases between. The CDR3 sequence is 16 residues long. This CDR3 reads CASSYSKGQFNSPLHF. Written as DNA, the CDR3 is TGTGCCAGCAGTTACTCGAAAGGACAGTTTAATTCACCCCTCCACTTT.